This T cell receptor beta chain was documented in a study of cytomegalovirus exposure and HLA in healthy donors (dated by TCRdb to 2016 to 2017). At the level of the whole study: According to an earlier analysis of around 600 of the donors, some 180 million T cells yielded roughly 110 million unique TCR beta sequences and 276 Gb of sequence data. An early release covering roughly 640 HLA-typed donors comprised about 290 gigabases of sequencing data and some 79 million unique TCR sequences. Of the 398 genotyped donors, about 80% fell in the genetic ancestry cluster associated with self-reported Caucasian donors. The study aimed to test whether signatures of past pathogen exposure could be identified by cataloging public T cell receptors. Using immunosequencing, the study profiled T cell repertoires from about 650 subjects and related those repertoires to cytomegalovirus serostatus. Besides the first cohort of around 700 subjects, a separate validation cohort made up of 120 different subjects was used. High-throughput TCR immunosequencing, statistical association of individual TCRs with disease status, and machine learning were combined to predict cytomegalovirus infection status. To study patterns of TCR occurrence, a later analysis re-analyzed previously published TCR beta repertoires from hundreds of donors and added high-resolution HLA genotyping. In the later analysis, no new phenotypic data were used to find candidate immune exposures; instead, reliance was placed on TCR beta sequences and their occurrence across donors. In an earlier analysis of roughly 600 of the donors, high-throughput TCR beta sequencing was used to judge whether each TCR beta V gene segment behaved as functional or pseudogenic. Donor age, sex, ethnicity and CMV serostatus were compiled together with the repertoire data. In a later genetic analysis, genome-wide SNP genotypes for about three fifths of the roughly 670 donors were used, and that subset was treated as a discovery cohort. Every repertoire in the discovery cohort had been generated on one and the same sequencing platform. Class I and class II HLA loci were covered by the typing at four-digit resolution. Typing coverage differed by locus: A, B, C, DRB1 and DQB1 were typed in about 629-640 donors, DQA1 in about 510, DPA1 in around 580, and DPB1 in around 440. Four or five DR-DQ haplotypes were handled as single units for association and clustering because linkage in the cohort was strong. Among 300 to 450 genotyped donors of the cohort, an average of roughly 240,000 unique TCR beta nucleotide sequences were sequenced per donor, around 18% of them non-productive. The paper's findings and limits, for the study overall: According to a later analysis, TCR association rates differed among HLA loci, with DRB1 alleles showing the most associated TCRs and HLA-C alleles showing the fewest. HLA typing was unavailable for some donors at each locus, so association tests used only the typed subset. A later genetic analysis reported fewer N-insertions in productive TCRs among donors in an Asian-associated ancestry cluster than the roughly 690-donor mean. CMV serostatus was the only immune exposure information available for the cohort. Linkage disequilibrium might explain the correlated functional status among segregating V segments, but an unknown experimental factor could not be excluded. The authors suggested that the approach could potentially be generalized to other disease states and immunological phenotypes. Most CMV-associated TCR beta chains appeared to be HLA-restricted in a later analysis, and the HLA associations seemed to be driven largely by CMV exposure. In the study, 150 to 200 TCR beta chains were listed as associated with cytomegalovirus. Around 16 rarely observed V segments, including chromosome 9 orphons, were excluded from the earlier analysis of a few hundred of the donors because counts were too low. In a later analysis, some 18,000 TCR beta sequences were associated with specific HLA alleles at a false discovery rate of 0.05. When HLA alleles, especially DR and DQ, strongly co-occurred, attributing TCR associations to individual alleles was difficult. In a later analysis, several top co-occurrence clusters were reported to appear linked to parvovirus B19, influenza, CMV and Epstein-Barr virus. A further reported finding was that TCR beta sequences accurately predicted the HLA-A and HLA-B alleles for most subjects in the first cohort. Only TCR beta chains were sequenced in this cohort, and the absence of alpha or paired-chain data limited detectable features. A later genetic analysis associated a missense DCLRE1C variant with V-gene and J-gene trimming of TCR beta chains, and an independent cohort replicated the association. A few of the identified cytomegalovirus-associated TCR beta chains were confirmed in vitro to be specific for cytomegalovirus antigens. A group of highly shared sequence variants was considered likely to be a technical artifact of the sequencing pipeline. Because the 87-base-pair reads could not distinguish some IMGT-functional V segments, including TRBV6-2 and TRBV6-3, those segments were excluded. The classifier was reported to diagnose cytomegalovirus status with high specificity and sensitivity in both the original cohort and the validation cohort. The presence/absence analyses assumed that sequencing depth was roughly uniform across donors, and that assumption may not be true. Compared with equally common non-associated chains, HLA-associated TCR beta chains in a later analysis were more clonally expanded and had lower generation probabilities. An earlier analysis of 587 of the donors showed that most TCR beta V segments appeared in productive rearrangements either about 87% or about 30% of the time, which broadly matched IMGT annotations. Most TCR sequences were seen in very few donors, while some public TCRs were found in many individuals.

V and J lose 1 base and 6 bases, and a span of 13 bases separates them. The germline V gene (reference sequence) supplies CDR1 PRHDT and CDR2 FYEKMQ. The CDR3 measures 14 amino acids from cysteine to phenylalanine. Kept here is only the CDR3 DNA, which spans 42 bases and is read in frame from base 1. As to this clone: What this receptor recognizes is not known. No much larger clonotype is one base removed from it; base qualities were not supplied.

Receptor amplification or capture employed the immunoSEQ multiplex PCR assay. For the multiplex PCR, a mixture combining 60 forward primers for TCR Vbeta segments and 13 reverse primers for TCR Jbeta segments was used. The CDR3 region of rearranged TCR beta genes was amplified from genomic DNA by a multiplex PCR assay. The amplified TCR beta libraries were sequenced on the Illumina HiSeq System as 87-base-pair reads. The authors' pipeline ran thus. A later analysis counted 65 million to 90 million unique TCR beta chains across the approximately 700 repertoires, and approximately 11 million of these chains were shared by at least two donors. Raw reads were error-corrected and collapsed into unique sequences with a nearest-neighbor algorithm that merged closely related sequences to remove PCR and sequencing errors. CDR3 sequences were aligned to IMGT reference sequences to assign V, D and J gene segments. For a sequence to be retained, at least a six-nucleotide match to both a V gene segment and a J gene segment was required. Rearrangements were classified as productive when the CDR3 lacked stop codons and remained in frame with V and J, and all other rearrangements were classified as non-productive. Following IMGT convention, CDR3 was defined as the stretch from the second conserved V-encoded cysteine to the conserved J-encoded phenylalanine. The earlier analysis of about 560 of the donors excluded any sequence lacking an unambiguous match to a single V gene segment. In an earlier analysis of about 590 of the donors, a V segment was called functional when productive rearrangements were above 56.7%, and segregating when the standard deviation between donors exceeded 5%. A statistical classification framework was built for diagnosing cytomegalovirus status from the catalog of TCR beta chain sequences. V and J gene assignment, in a later analysis, came from comparing TCR nucleotide sequences with IMGT/GENE-DB human TR gene sequences. A later analysis assigned CDR3 sequences and most-parsimonious VDJ recombination scenarios with the TCRdist pipeline. In a later analysis, each TCR beta chain was defined by its CDR3 amino acid sequence together with its V-gene family, and reads lacking a unique V-gene family were excluded. In a later analysis, approximately 640 highly shared, low-generation-probability nucleotide sequences were removed to address suspected cross-contamination and a sequencing artifact. In a later analysis, a clonal expansion index was calculated for each public chain from normalized within-repertoire ranks of inferred template counts. In a later analysis, generation probabilities were computed using a VDJ recombination model fitted to out-of-frame rearrangements, and the results were checked against IGoR. In a later analysis, TCR-TCR, TCR-HLA and TCR-CMV co-occurrence was scored with hypergeometric tests, and a repertoire-size bias correction was applied to TCR pairs. False discovery rates were estimated in a later analysis by permuting HLA or CMV assignments 20 times. In a later analysis, co-occurring TCRs were grouped using DBSCAN, with TCRdist sequence similarity added in when clustering inside HLA-allele-positive subsets. For co-occurrence clustering, repertoires with fewer than 30,000 or more than 120,000 public chains were excluded, along with roughly 5 repertoires with anomalous nucleotide sharing. Sourced from immuneACCESS, this table was stored by TCRdb with only in-frame sequences that have V and J called. A share of the clones is absent; for the studies checked, an unresolved V gene accounts for under half, and the remainder has no known explanation. For V, J and clone size, that table is used; D and trimming come from the DNA. For this sample there are some 170,000 clones; roughly two thirds appear just once. The top ten clonotypes cover 2.5% to 3% of the sample.

In total, roughly 670 healthy bone marrow donors made up the cohort. Cohort members were all nominally healthy when sampled, although unrecorded immune exposures were likely present. The donor tested CMV seronegative and was one of the 352 seronegative cohort members. A peripheral blood sample was provided by each donor, and peripheral blood mononuclear cells were used for TCR beta sequencing. The Qiagen DNeasy Blood Extraction Kit was used to extract genomic DNA from the blood cell samples. The source is a woman in her twenties or thirties in good health and CMV-seronegative. The chain is assembled from TRBV13 and TRBJ2-7, with TRBD2 tentatively as D gene (7 bases match). What was sequenced was PBMCs. In nucleotide form, the sequence is TGTGCCAGCAGCTTAGAGGTAGGGGGGGGCGAGCAGTACTTC. Protein translation: CASSLEVGGGEQYF.